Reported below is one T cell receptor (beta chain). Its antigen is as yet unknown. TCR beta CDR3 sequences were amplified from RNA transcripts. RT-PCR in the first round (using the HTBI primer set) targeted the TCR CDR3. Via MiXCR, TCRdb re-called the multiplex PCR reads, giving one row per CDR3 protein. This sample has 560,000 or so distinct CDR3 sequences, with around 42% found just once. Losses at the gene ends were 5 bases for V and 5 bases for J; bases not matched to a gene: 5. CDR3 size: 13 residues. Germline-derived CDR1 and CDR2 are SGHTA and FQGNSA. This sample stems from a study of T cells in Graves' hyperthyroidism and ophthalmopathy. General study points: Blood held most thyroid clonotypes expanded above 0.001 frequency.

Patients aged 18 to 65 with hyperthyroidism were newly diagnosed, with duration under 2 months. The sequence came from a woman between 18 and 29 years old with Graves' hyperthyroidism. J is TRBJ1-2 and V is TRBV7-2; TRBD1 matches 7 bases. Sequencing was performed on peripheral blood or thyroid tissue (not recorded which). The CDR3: CASSGTVDYGYTF. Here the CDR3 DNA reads TGTGCCAGCAGCGGGACAGTGGATTATGGCTACACCTTC.